What follows is one T cell receptor beta chain and its context. The target antigen is unknown. MiXCR, run by TCRdb on the reads, gives a single entry per CDR3 protein. The sample has roughly 920,000 distinct CDR3 sequences; around 32% are singletons. Per the germline V gene, CDR1 is ENHRY and CDR2 is SYGVKD. This CDR3 has 12 amino acids. V gave up 11 bases and J gave up 1 base, with 11 bases separating them. The source of the sample is a study of T cell repertoires in cytomegalovirus infection. Study observations and caveats: CMV carriers having the relevant HLA were flagged by cumulative public TCR beta family frequency.

The rearrangement links TRBV10-3 to TRBJ1-1; no clear D gene. This sample comprised cultured CD8+ T cells from PBMCs, obtained from culture after CMV antigen stimulation. The receptor's source is a human donor in good health (CMV status not recorded). Some clones in this sample may be carry-over from other donors' samples. The DNA of the CDR3 is TGTGCCGCCGGTGCAGGGAACACTGAAGCTTTCTTT. Its protein product is CAAGAGNTEAFF.